These 10 T cell receptor beta chains originate from one sample sequenced in a study of T cells in localized non-small cell lung cancer. The data were produced by immunoSEQ multiplex PCR, yet TCRdb's version contains in-frame clones alone and is incomplete. The sample consists of approximately 2,600 clones, roughly 29% of them appearing once. The source material was lung tumor tissue, sampled before any cancer treatment. These TCRs come from a woman between 35 and 75 years old with stage III lung adenocarcinoma.

This clone was seen a few times. The V gene is TRBV9, the J gene TRBJ2-6; D tentatively fits TRBD1 or TRBD2 (5 bases each). V was trimmed by 5 bases and J by 3 bases, leaving 12 bases between them. There are 15 residues in the CDR3. Germline V gives CDR1 SGDLS, CDR2 YYNGEE. The CDR3: CASSDRGGGANVLTF. The CDR3 coding sequence is TGTGCCAGCAGTGACCGGGGCGGTGGGGCCAACGTCCTGACTTTC.

A few counts support this clone. The rearrangement links TRBV6-8 to TRBJ1-5; a weak D match, TRBD1 (6 bases). Trimming stripped 4 bases from V and 2 bases from J, with 18 bases between. This CDR3 has 17 amino acids. Germline V gene data show CDR1 as MNHGY and CDR2 as SAAAGT. In nucleotides, the CDR3 is TGTGCCAGCAGTTCTCTTCGGGGGGGCTCCGGCAATCAGCCCCAGCATTTT. It yields the protein CASSSLRGGSGNQPQHF.

The V call is TRBV10-2, the J call TRBJ1-2, with 8 bases lining up with TRBD1. The CDR3 totals 16 residues. V was clipped by 2 bases and J by 1 base; unmatched bases: 6. The germline V gene encodes CDR1 WSHSY and CDR2 SAAADI. The CDR3 nucleotides are TGCGCCAGCAGTGAGCGGGACAGGACTTATAACTATGGCTACACCTTC. Translation gives CASSERDRTYNYGYTF.

The J gene is TRBJ1-4, the V gene TRBV28; 7 nucleotides align to TRBD1. The trim removed 5 bases at V and 5 bases at J, leaving 5 bases unmatched. The CDR3 runs to 14 residues. CDR1 is MDHEN, CDR2 SYDVKM, per germline. The CDR3 coding sequence is TGTGCCAGCAGTCGGGACAGAGGAAATGAAAAACTGTTTTTT. It is translated as CASSRDRGNEKLFF. Combining the CDR3 with reference TRBV28 and TRBJ1-4 gives the whole variable domain DVKVTQSSRYLVKRTGEKVFLECVQDMDHENMFWYRQDPGLGLRLIYFSYDVKMKEKGDIPEGYSVSREKKERFSLILESASTNQTSMYLCASSRDRGNEKLFFGSGTQLSVL.

This clone counts as large (0.1 to 1%). The genes are TRBV5-1 and TRBJ1-1; 7 bases fit TRBD1. Germline values: CDR1 SGHRS, CDR2 YFSETQ. The CDR3 has 14 residues. V lost 3 bases to trimming and J lost 1 base; unmatched junction nucleotides: 3. CDR3 loop: CASSSGQPNTEAFF. The CDR3 nucleotides are TGCGCCAGCAGCTCGGGACAGCCGAACACTGAAGCTTTCTTT.

This clone was recorded a few times. The chain couples TRBV6-8 to TRBJ2-3; D gene uncertain. Germline assignment: CDR1 MNHGY and CDR2 SAAAGT. V dropped 5 bases and J dropped 9 bases, with 15 bases sitting between them. The CDR3 sequence is 13 residues long. The CDR3 sequence: CASSDAGLGTQYF. The CDR3 DNA reads as TGTGCCAGCAGTGACGCCGGGTTGGGCACGCAGTATTTT.

This clone is a singleton in its sample. The rearrangement joins TRBV29-1 to TRBJ1-1, with 11 bases that match TRBD1. V was pared by 7 bases and J by 5 bases, with 6 bases of the junction left unmatched. This CDR3 region has 13 residues. Looked up from germline, CDR1 is SQVTM and CDR2 is ANQGSEA. The CDR3, as DNA: TGCAGCGCCGGGACAGGGGGATCAACTGAAGCTTTCTTT. This sequence encodes CSAGTGGSTEAFF.

This rearrangement joins TRBV9 to TRBJ1-6, with 9 bases aligning to TRBD1. J was trimmed by 10 bases and V by 3 bases; bases with no gene match: 8. Germline V gene data show CDR1 as SGDLS and CDR2 as YYNGEE. This CDR3 has 15 amino acids. The CDR3 spells CASSGPGQGGSPLHF. The CDR3 nucleotides read TGTGCCAGCAGCGGCCCGGGACAGGGAGGATCACCCCTCCACTTT.

This clone has only a few counts. The chain links TRBV18 to TRBJ1-1, with D maybe TRBD1 (5 bases). Germline assignment: CDR1 KGHSH and CDR2 LQKENI. CDR3 length: 13 amino acids. Trimming cost V 3 bases and J 0 bases, with 5 bases left between them. CDR3 bases: TGTGCCAGCTCACCGACAGTGAACACTGAAGCTTTCTTT. This translates into CASSPTVNTEAFF.

This clone showed up just a few times. The V and J genes are TRBV11-3 and TRBJ1-2; tentatively, D is TRBD1 (5 bases). In germline, CDR1 is SGHNT, CDR2 YENEEA. This CDR3 has 14 residues. Trimming took off 8 bases at V and 2 bases at J, with 15 bases between the two ends. The CDR3 DNA reads TGTGCCAGCGCGACAGTCAATAGAAACTATGGCTACACCTTC. Residues: CASATVNRNYGYTF. Combining the CDR3 with reference TRBV11-3 and TRBJ1-2 gives the whole variable domain EAGVVQSPRYKIIEKKQPVAFWCNPISGHNTLYWYLQNLGQGPELLIRYENEEAVDDSQLPKDRFSAERLKGVDSTLKIQPAELGDSAVYLCASATVNRNYGYTFGSGTRLTVV.